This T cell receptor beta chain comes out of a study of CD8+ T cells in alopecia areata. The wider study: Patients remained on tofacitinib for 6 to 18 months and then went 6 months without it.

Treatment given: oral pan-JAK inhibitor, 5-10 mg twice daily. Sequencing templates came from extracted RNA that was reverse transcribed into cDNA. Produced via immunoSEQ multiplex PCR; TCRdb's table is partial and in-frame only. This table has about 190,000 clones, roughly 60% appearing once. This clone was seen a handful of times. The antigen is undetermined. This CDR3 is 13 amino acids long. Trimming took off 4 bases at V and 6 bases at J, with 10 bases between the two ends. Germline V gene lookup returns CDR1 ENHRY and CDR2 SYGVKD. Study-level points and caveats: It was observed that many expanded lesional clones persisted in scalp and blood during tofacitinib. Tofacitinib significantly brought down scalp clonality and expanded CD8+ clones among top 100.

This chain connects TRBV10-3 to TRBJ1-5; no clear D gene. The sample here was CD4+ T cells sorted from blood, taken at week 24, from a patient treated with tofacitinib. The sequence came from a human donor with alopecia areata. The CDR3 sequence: CAISVDRTQPQHF. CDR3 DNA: TGTGCCATCAGTGTAGATCGGACTCAGCCCCAGCATTTT.